The 8 T cell receptor beta chains below were found in one sample sequenced in a study of T cells in Graves' hyperthyroidism and ophthalmopathy. Amplified regions were TCR beta CDR3 sequences from RNA transcripts. First-round RT-PCR with HTBI primers amplified the TCR CDR3 region. TCRdb reprocessed the multiplex PCR reads via MiXCR and lists one record per CDR3 protein. The table has about 410,000 distinct CDR3 sequences, 14% to 15% seen once. The specimen sequenced was blood. The receptors come from a man aged 18 to 30 with Graves' ophthalmopathy.

There are many counts of this clonotype. CDR3 DNA sequence: TGCAGTGCTGCGACAGGGGACACTGAAGCTTTCTTT. Translation: CSAATGDTEAFF. The chain has TRBV20-1 and TRBJ1-1; 8 bases are a match to TRBD1. Germline CDR1 DFQATT, CDR2 SNEGSKA (reference sequence). Unmatched junction bases numbered 2, after V lost 5 bases and J lost 3 bases. The CDR3 covers 12 residues.

This clonotype has ten or more counts. The gene calls are TRBV12-3 or TRBV12-4 and TRBJ2-1; D is uncertain. Trimming left V 5 bases short and J 9 bases short, with 8 bases between. The CDR3 has 11 amino acids. The CDR3 sequence: CASSTVGEQFF. The CDR3, as DNA: TGTGCCAGCAGTACAGTCGGTGAGCAGTTCTTC.

This clonotype came up many times. The gene calls are TRBV6-6 and TRBJ2-7; perhaps TRBD2 as D (6 bases). The V and J ends lost 0 bases and 7 bases respectively, with 16 bases between them. Germline V gene lookup returns CDR1 MNHNY and CDR2 SVGAGI (reference sequence). This CDR3 contains 15 residues. This CDR3 is CASSYSGSLAGEQYF. The DNA for the CDR3 is TGTGCCAGCAGTTACTCGGGCAGTCTGGCGGGAGAGCAGTACTTC.

The chain is built from TRBV6-1 and TRBJ2-2; TRBD1 agrees at 7 bases. V lost 7 bases and J lost 3; bases outside the gene matches: 5. Germline lookup yields CDR1 MNHNS and CDR2 SASEGT. The CDR3 has 14 amino acids. The CDR3 nucleotides read TGTGCCAGCAAACAGGGGCGCGACACCGGGGAGCTGTTTTTT. This translates into CASKQGRDTGELFF.

This clonotype was counted between two and nine times. This chain uses TRBV5-1 with TRBJ2-7; D not resolved. CDR1 SGHRS and CDR2 YFSETQ come from the germline V gene. Trimming removed 5 bases at V and 3 bases at J, with 21 bases between. The CDR3 consists of 16 residues. The CDR3, as DNA: TGCGCCAGCAGTAGAAGACAAGGCCCTGGCCACTACGAGCAGTACTTC. It translates to CASSRRQGPGHYEQYF.

The CDR3, as DNA: TGTGCCAGCAGTTTAGAACAGGGTGGCGAGCAGTACTTC. It specifies CASSLEQGGEQYF. The chain links TRBV27 to TRBJ2-7; a weak D match, TRBD1 (6 bases). Germline loops: CDR1 MNHEY, CDR2 SMNVEV (reference sequence). This CDR3 is 13 amino acids long. The V and J ends lost 2 bases and 6 bases respectively, with 11 bases between them.

This clonotype occurred many times. The chain employs TRBV7-2 and TRBJ2-1; the match to TRBD1 covers 9 bases. V lost 4 bases, J lost 10 bases, and 5 bases stayed unmatched. Germline-derived CDR1 and CDR2 are SGHTA and FQGNSA. The CDR3 covers 13 residues. The CDR3 nucleotides read TGTGCCAGCAGCTCAACCGGGACAGGGGAGCAGTTCTTC. Translation gives CASSSTGTGEQFF.

The J gene is TRBJ2-1, the V gene TRBV9; the match to TRBD1 covers 8 bases. The CDR3 runs 17 residues. Trimming took 0 bases from V and 1 from J; bases not matched to a gene: 6. Germline CDR1 and CDR2: SGDLS and YYNGEE. The CDR3 spells CASSVEGDRRSYNEQFF. The DNA of the CDR3 is TGTGCCAGCAGCGTAGAGGGGGACAGGCGTTCCTACAATGAGCAGTTCTTC.